These 7 T cell receptor beta chains share one sample of origin, sequenced in a study of early T cells in non-severe SARS-CoV-2 infection. A single record per CDR3 protein comes from TCRdb applying MiXCR to the 5' RACE reads. The table has around 77,000 distinct CDR3 sequences, roughly 12% seen once. The material sequenced was whole blood, taken at baseline. The receptors were sampled from an adult who was a healthcare worker with PCR-confirmed SARS-CoV-2 infection or an uninfected control (not recorded which). The donor label of this sample is uncertain.

V gene TRBV20-1 combines with J gene TRBJ1-4; possibly TRBD1 for D (6 bases). From germline, CDR1 is DFQATT and CDR2 SNEGSKA (reference sequence). The V gene lost 6 bases and the J gene lost 8 bases, with 10 bases spanning the gap. The CDR3 is 11 residues long. This CDR3 reads CSAGQGEKLFF. For the CDR3, the DNA is TGCAGTGCCGGGCAGGGGGAAAAACTGTTTTTT.

This clonotype was observed a handful of times. The chain carries TRBV5-6 and TRBJ2-7; TRBD2 matches 9 bases. This CDR3 is 15 amino acids long. Germline loops: CDR1 SGHDT, CDR2 YYEEEE. V shed 1 base, J shed 5 bases, and the junction held 7 bases outside the gene matches. The CDR3 DNA reads as TGTGCCAGCAGCTTGACACTAGCGGGCGGGGACGAGCAGTACTTC. This encodes CASSLTLAGGDEQYF. Together with reference TRBV5-6 and TRBJ2-7, the CDR3 gives the full variable domain: DAGVTQSPTHLIKTRGQQVTLRCSPKSGHDTVSWYQQALGQGPQFIFQYYEEEERQRGNFPDRFSGHQFPNYSSELNVNALLLGDSALYLCASSLTLAGGDEQYFGPGTRLTVT.

The chain combines TRBV6-2 or TRBV6-3 with TRBJ1-1; a possible D gene is TRBD1 (5 bases). CDR1 MNHEY and CDR2 SVGEGT come from the germline V gene. The ends were cut back, 6 bases at V and 4 bases at J, with 12 bases in the middle. This CDR3 contains 13 residues. The CDR3 DNA follows: TGTGCCAGCAGCCCTATTAGGGGCACTGAAGCTTTCTTT. Protein product: CASSPIRGTEAFF.

The chain couples TRBV30 to TRBJ2-7; TRBD2 matches 7 bases. Germline V lookup: CDR1 GTSNPN, CDR2 SVGIG (reference sequence). V gave up 0 bases and J gave up 6 bases; unmatched junction bases: 5. The CDR3 contains 13 residues. CDR3 sequence: CAWSVRVAGEQYF. The CDR3 DNA is TGTGCCTGGAGTGTTAGGGTAGCGGGCGAGCAGTACTTC.

This clonotype occurred many times. The gene calls are TRBV6-5 and TRBJ2-7, with D possibly TRBD2 on 5 matching bases. V lost 8 bases and J lost 1, with 15 bases in between. CDR1 and CDR2 from the germline V gene are MNHEY and SVGAGI. The CDR3 length is 14 residues. The CDR3 DNA is TGTGCCAGCGCATTAGCTAGCAGATCCTACGAGCAGTACTTC. Protein: CASALASRSYEQYF.

CDR3 loop: CASSVLASSYNEQFF. The CDR3 coding sequence is TGTGCCAGCAGCGTACTAGCGAGCTCCTACAATGAGCAGTTCTTC. The chain combines TRBV9 with TRBJ2-1; D is perhaps TRBD2 (6 bases). CDR3 size: 15 residues. Trimming took off 1 base at V and 0 bases at J, with 8 bases between the two ends. Germline V gene data show CDR1 as SGDLS and CDR2 as YYNGEE.

This clonotype was seen only a few times. The chain carries TRBV7-8 and TRBJ1-1, with D unclear. Trimming removed 1 base from V and 10 bases from J, with 13 bases in between. The germline V gene has CDR1 SGHVS and CDR2 FQNEAQ. The length of the CDR3 is 13 residues. The CDR3 DNA reads as TGTGCCAGCAGCTTAGATTCGCTCAAAGGAGCTTTCTTT. Its protein is CASSLDSLKGAFF.